This T cell receptor (beta chain) was captured by sequencing in a study of beta chain features in type 1 diabetes listed by TCRdb under 2018. General notes on the study: No differences in mean age, gender distribution, total cell number or subset yield were found between patients and healthy donors. The study compared the TCRB repertoires of sorted circulating CD4+ T cell subsets in recently diagnosed type 1 diabetes patients with those in matched healthy donors. Naive and central memory subsets were obtained from all 30 or so donors, but regulatory and stem cell-like memory subsets were isolated from only 8 patients and 8 healthy donors. A total of approximately 100 million sorted cells were examined across all samples, and the number of cells per subset was strongly correlated with RNA yield. Broad study findings and their caveats: HLA sub-analyses involved small numbers of individuals, so any influence of HLA type on TCRB rearrangement remained unresolved. Type 1 diabetes patients showed a moderate but significant shortening of TCRB CDR3 length in all four CD4+ subsets. PCR might favor shorter templates, but patient and control samples were amplified and corrected together, so any skew would affect both groups equally. At VDJ recombination sites, type 1 diabetes patients had fewer insertions and more deleted nucleotides, which implies abnormalities in thymic rearrangement. Naive, central memory and regulatory TCRB repertoires appeared to be more similar among patients than among healthy donors. Because cDNA was sequenced instead of genomic DNA, highly expressing activated cells could be over-represented, though the groups showed no difference in activation or CD3 levels.

The High Capacity cDNA Reverse Transcription Kit was used to reverse transcribe all of the isolated RNA, meaning that expressed TCRB transcripts were what got sequenced. Deep immunoSEQ sequencing was performed on naive, central memory and regulatory T cell samples, with an average of about 4 million total reads per sample. After sorted cells were lysed in RLT buffer, RNA was extracted with DNase-treated RNeasy Micro or Mini kits, with the choice depending on cell number. To prevent cross-contamination, every cell subset was processed on its own, while patient and healthy donor samples were processed together. Using the immunoSEQ multiplex PCR, TCRB sequences were amplified from cDNA into 87-bp fragments spanning the CDR3 region. The amplicons were sequenced using the Illumina HiSeq platform. The authors' pipeline ran thus. PCR bias was computationally corrected using synthetic template baselines, reads within Hamming distance 2 were collapsed, and singletons that could not be merged were discarded. By aligning reads against IMGT, V, D and J genes, CDR3 length, and insertions or deletions at six rearrangement sites were assigned. Within each subset, clonotype counts were normalized to sorted cell number, and only after that were true diversity and Gini coefficients computed with the tcR R package. The overlap coefficient, calculated on TCRB nucleotide sequences, was used to quantify repertoire sharing. TCRdb re-hosts the immuneACCESS table, in-frame sequences only. Its copies lack some clones; in the studies checked, an unresolved V gene accounts for under half of them, and the cause for the rest is not known. That table furnishes V, J and clone size, whereas the DNA furnished D and trimming. The sample includes over 300,000 clones, with approximately 8.2% observed a single time. Of the sample, under 0.5% is held by the ten largest clones.

Trimming costs V 5 bases and J 6 bases, and their ends lie 17 bases apart. For CDR1 and CDR2, the germline V gene (reference sequence) lists LNHNV and YYDKDF. Measured from the cysteine to the phenylalanine, the CDR3 is 15 residues long. Only CDR3 DNA remains: 45 bases, in frame from the first base. A word on this clone: Its recognized antigen is unknown. No much larger clone is present one base from it, and per-base qualities are unavailable.

Each donor gave one peripheral blood draw, averaging approximately 120 mL, which was collected into heparinised tubes. A BD FACSAria II was used to sort naive, central memory, regulatory and stem cell-like memory CD4+ T cells with a panel that included CD45RO, CCR7, CD25, CD127, CD95 and CD27. All sorted populations exceeded 95% purity. PBMCs were separated immediately by Lymphoprep density gradient centrifugation and were stained directly, without being cultured. So that batch effects would be minimized, each experiment stained and sorted samples in pairs, pairing one healthy donor with one patient.

The rearranged segments are TRBV15 and TRBJ2-1; no D gene call is confident. The sequence came from a woman between 18 and 29 years old in good health. The sequencing sample was made of central memory CD4+ T cells from blood. The base sequence is TGTGCCACCAGCCCCTCAATTGGTTTGGCCAATGAGCAGTTCTTC. This codes for CATSPSIGLANEQFF. The CDR3 plus the reference TRBV15 and TRBJ2-1 genes for the other parts give the full variable domain: DAMVIQNPRYQVTQFGKPVTLSCSQTLNHNVMYWYQQKSSQAPKLLFHYYDKDFNNEADTPDNFQSRRPNTSFCFLDIRSPGLGDTAMYLCATSPSIGLANEQFFGPGTRLTVL.